The 26 T cell receptor beta chains given below trace back to one sample, sequenced in a study of blood T cell repertoires in COVID-19. Libraries were prepared by immunoSEQ multiplex PCR; TCRdb keeps only in-frame clonotypes and omits some of them. The sample yields tens of thousands of clones, 88% seen once. The specimen was peripheral blood. These receptors were taken from a human donor in a cohort sampled during active COVID-19.

The genes are TRBV18 and TRBJ2-2, with D maybe TRBD2 (6 bases). Germline lookup yields CDR1 KGHSH and CDR2 LQKENI. The CDR3 loop spans 20 amino acids. V was pared by 3 bases and J by 1 base, with 24 bases between. The CDR3 sequence: CASSPTGTPYQRMNTGELFF. CDR3 nucleotides: TGTGCCAGCTCACCGACCGGGACTCCCTACCAGCGGATGAACACCGGGGAGCTGTTTTTT.

The V gene is TRBV24-1, the J gene TRBJ2-2; 7 bases are a match to TRBD1. Germline CDR1 KGHDR, CDR2 SFDVKD. This CDR3 has 15 amino acids. With V trimmed by 5 bases and J by 4 bases, 6 bases remained unmatched. CDR3 bases: TGTGCCACCAGTGCGACGACAGGGACCACCGGGGAGCTGTTTTTT. This codes for CATSATTGTTGELFF.

This clone was counted between two and nine times. The gene calls are TRBV6-2 or TRBV6-3 and TRBJ1-2; D remains unclear. The V gene's germline CDR1 is MNHEY and CDR2 SVGEGT. Trimming cost V 3 bases and J 7 bases, with 12 bases left between them. The CDR3 covers 13 residues. For the CDR3, the DNA is TGTGCCAGCAGTTATTTAGGAAGCGGTGGCTACACCTTC. Protein product: CASSYLGSGGYTF.

This rearrangement joins TRBV27 to TRBJ2-1; TRBD1 agrees at 9 bases. V shed 4 bases and J 0 bases; nucleotides not matched to a gene: 4. Germline values: CDR1 MNHEY, CDR2 SMNVEV (reference sequence). The CDR3 consists of 16 residues. The CDR3 reads CASSWDRAGSYNEQFF. CDR3 DNA: TGTGCCAGCAGTTGGGACAGGGCGGGCTCCTACAATGAGCAGTTCTTC.

This CDR3 is CAISEDKSKDEKLFF. The DNA of the CDR3 is TGTGCCATCAGTGAAGACAAGAGCAAGGATGAAAAACTGTTTTTT. The chain links TRBV10-3 to TRBJ1-4; D remains unclear. The CDR3 runs to 15 residues. V was clipped by 3 bases and J by 6 bases, with 14 bases between them. CDR1 is ENHRY and CDR2 is SYGVKD in the germline V gene.

The rearrangement links TRBV4-1 to TRBJ2-2; TRBD1 might be the D (5 bases). The CDR3 totals 16 residues. Deletions cut 0 bases from V and 4 bases from J, with 12 bases between. Looked up from germline, CDR1 is MGHRA and CDR2 is YSYEKL. The CDR3 region has the DNA TGCGCCAGCAGCCAAGAAAATAGGGGTGGCACCGGGGAGCTGTTTTTT. Residues: CASSQENRGGTGELFF.

This chain links TRBV4-1 with TRBJ1-5, with a possible D match to TRBD1 (6 bases). Germline V lookup: CDR1 MGHRA, CDR2 YSYEKL. This CDR3 spans 15 amino acids. V was cut by 4 bases and J by 2 bases, with 12 bases left in between. CDR3 protein: CASSPGGGGNQPQHF. CDR3 DNA sequence: TGCGCCAGCAGCCCCGGAGGGGGGGGCAATCAGCCCCAGCATTTT.

V gene TRBV5-1 combines with J gene TRBJ2-1; the match to TRBD2 covers 7 bases. Germline loops: CDR1 SGHRS, CDR2 YFSETQ. This CDR3 comprises 17 residues. Trimming took 1 base from V and 5 from J; bases not matched to a gene: 12. The CDR3 reads CASSLRVAGGGNNEQFF. In DNA, the CDR3 is TGCGCCAGCAGCTTGAGGGTAGCGGGCGGCGGGAACAATGAGCAGTTCTTC. The complete variable domain, with remaining parts taken from reference TRBV5-1 and TRBJ2-1, reads KAGVTQTPRYLIKTRGQQVTLSCSPISGHRSVSWYQQTPGQGLQFLFEYFSETQRNKGNFPGRFSGRQFSNSRSEMNVSTLELGDSALYLCASSLRVAGGGNNEQFFGPGTRLTVL.

The V and J genes are TRBV7-9 and TRBJ2-7; weak D call: TRBD2 (6 bases). The CDR3 sequence is 16 residues long. V was cut by 5 bases and J by 5 bases, with 22 bases left in between. Germline-derived CDR1 and CDR2 are SEHNR and FQNEAQ (reference sequence). CDR3 in amino acids: CASSPAPKSGWDEQYF. The CDR3 region has the DNA TGTGCCAGCAGCCCCGCCCCGAAAAGCGGGTGGGACGAGCAGTACTTC.

The rearrangement joins TRBV6-5 to TRBJ2-7; perhaps TRBD1 as D (5 bases). Germline V gene data show CDR1 as MNHEY and CDR2 as SVGAGI. This CDR3 has 13 residues. With 7 bases removed from V and 7 bases from J, the gap between germline ends came to 17 bases. The CDR3 DNA is TGTGCCAGCACGACGGCAGGGCTGCGGGAGCAGTACTTC. This encodes CASTTAGLREQYF.

This rearrangement joins TRBV29-1 to TRBJ2-1; 9 bases map to TRBD2. This CDR3 has 15 residues. Germline V gene sequence: CDR1 SQVTM, CDR2 ANQGSEA. V dropped 1 base and J dropped 8; count of bases not matched to a gene: 9. CDR3 DNA: TGCAGCGTTGAAGGCGGGGGGGTAATATTTGATGAGCAGTTCTTC. The encoded protein is CSVEGGGVIFDEQFF.

The V and J genes are TRBV7-2 and TRBJ2-5, with 11 bases lining up with TRBD1. The CDR3 has 15 residues. The V and J ends lost 5 bases and 5 bases, in that order; junction bases with no gene match: 7. CDR1 is SGHTA and CDR2 is FQGNSA in the germline V gene. CDR3 nucleotide sequence: TGTGCCAGCAGCGTCGCGGGACAGGGGGGTGAGACCCAGTACTTC. Residues: CASSVAGQGGETQYF.

V gene TRBV2 combines with J gene TRBJ2-1; D is possibly TRBD2 (6 bases). Trimming shortened V by 4 bases and J by 0 bases, and 13 bases separated the two germline ends. The germline V gene has CDR1 SNHLY and CDR2 FYNNEI. This CDR3 has 16 amino acids. CDR3 DNA sequence: TGTGCCAGCAGTGGGGCTAGCGCCCCCTCCTACAATGAGCAGTTCTTC. It yields the protein CASSGASAPSYNEQFF.

The V and J genes are TRBV18 and TRBJ2-1; no clear D gene. Germline CDR1 and CDR2: KGHSH and LQKENI. Trimming pared 4 bases from V and 10 bases from J, leaving 11 bases between. This CDR3 contains 12 residues. The CDR3 region is CASSRSANEQFF. In DNA form, the CDR3 reads TGTGCCAGCTCACGCTCCGCTAACGAGCAGTTCTTC.

The chain recombines TRBV15 with TRBJ2-7, with D tentatively TRBD2 (5 bases). Germline CDR1 LNHNV, CDR2 YYDKDF (reference sequence). Trimming stripped 0 bases from V and 1 base from J, with 7 bases between. There are 14 residues in the CDR3. In nucleotides, the CDR3 is TGTGCCACCAGCAGAGAAAGGACTTCCTACGAGCAGTACTTC. Protein product: CATSRERTSYEQYF.

The J gene is TRBJ1-2, the V gene TRBV18; 10 bases align to TRBD1. Germline V CDR1 and CDR2: KGHSH, LQKENI. Germline trimming cut 5 bases from V and 6 bases from J; bases unmatched to any gene: 9. CDR3 length: 15 amino acids. CDR3 residues: CASSSAGTGADGYTF. CDR3 DNA: TGTGCCAGCTCATCAGCTGGGACAGGGGCTGATGGCTACACCTTC. Using reference TRBV18 and TRBJ1-2 for the parts outside the CDR3, the full variable domain is NAGVMQNPRHLVRRRGQEARLRCSPMKGHSHVYWYRQLPEEGLKFMVYLQKENIIDESGMPKERFSAEFPKEGPSILRIQQVVRGDSAAYFCASSSAGTGADGYTFGSGTRLTVV.

The J gene is TRBJ1-2, the V gene TRBV28; TRBD1 is a possible D gene (5 bases). CDR1 MDHEN and CDR2 SYDVKM come from the germline V gene. The CDR3 consists of 12 residues. The V end was cut by 10 bases, the J end by 8 bases, with 17 bases between. The CDR3 nucleotides are TGTGCCATCGCCCACCCGGGGGGGGGCTACACCTTC. Translated, it gives CAIAHPGGGYTF.

This clone was seen a single time. The rearrangement links TRBV24-1 to TRBJ1-2, with D possibly being TRBD1 (6 bases). The CDR3 length is 15 residues. Trimming pared 5 bases from V and 0 bases from J, leaving 12 bases between. Germline V lookup: CDR1 KGHDR, CDR2 SFDVKD. DNA of the CDR3: TGTGCCACCAGTGTTCCGGGACACACTAACTATGGCTACACCTTC. Amino acid sequence: CATSVPGHTNYGYTF.

The genes are TRBV2 and TRBJ1-2; tentatively, D is TRBD1 (6 bases). V shed 6 bases and J shed 7 bases, with 9 bases lying between them. This CDR3 comprises 11 residues. Germline V gene lookup returns CDR1 SNHLY and CDR2 FYNNEI. The CDR3 DNA reads TGTGCCAGCAGAACAGGGTTTGGCTACACCTTC. Its protein product is CASRTGFGYTF.

The table lists this clone with a count of one. J is TRBJ1-1 and V is TRBV18; D is possibly TRBD1 (6 bases). The germline CDR1 and CDR2 sequences are KGHSH and LQKENI. This CDR3 is built from 15 residues. Trimming removed 3 bases at V and 5 bases at J, with 16 bases between. CDR3: CASSPSGGRRTEAFF. DNA for the CDR3: TGTGCCAGCTCACCTAGCGGGGGGCGAAGGACTGAAGCTTTCTTT.

J is TRBJ2-5 and V is TRBV7-9; the D is unclear. Trimming took 3 bases from V and 5 from J, leaving 10 bases between them. The CDR3 contains 13 residues. Per germline, CDR1 SEHNR and CDR2 FQNEAQ (reference sequence). The CDR3 sequence is CASSFDLEETQYF. As DNA, the CDR3 is TGTGCCAGCAGCTTCGATTTAGAGGAGACCCAGTACTTC.

This chain connects TRBV28 to TRBJ1-1; D unclear. This CDR3 spans 10 amino acids. Trimming cost V 8 bases and J 8 bases, with 9 bases left between them. The germline V gene has CDR1 MDHEN and CDR2 SYDVKM. DNA for the CDR3: TGTGCCAGCGGTAACATGGAAGCTTTCTTT. It yields the protein CASGNMEAFF.

The V and J genes are TRBV19 and TRBJ2-7, with 9 nucleotides matching TRBD1. Germline V gene sequence: CDR1 LNHDA, CDR2 SQIVND (reference sequence). This CDR3 has 15 amino acids. J gave up 6 bases and V 6 bases, and 12 bases lay outside the gene matches. The CDR3 nucleotides read TGTGCCAGTAGCCAGATGCCGGGACAGGGTTCCGAGCAGTACTTC. It specifies CASSQMPGQGSEQYF.

This clone was found once. This chain uses TRBV30 with TRBJ1-1; 9 nucleotides align to TRBD1. This CDR3 has 16 amino acids. The V gene end was trimmed by 0 bases and the J gene end by 3 bases; junction bases not matched to a gene: 8. Germline values: CDR1 GTSNPN, CDR2 SVGIG (reference sequence). The CDR3 sequence is CAWSVRDRAVHTEAFF. The CDR3 DNA follows: TGTGCCTGGAGTGTACGGGACAGGGCGGTTCACACTGAAGCTTTCTTT.

The chain uses TRBV7-2 and TRBJ1-5; 7 bases line up with TRBD1. CDR1 and CDR2 from the germline V gene are SGHTA and FQGNSA. The CDR3 covers 15 residues. V lost 2 bases and J lost 4; bases outside the gene matches: 5. CDR3 nucleotides: TGTGCCAGCAGCTTATGGAGGACAGGTAATCAGCCCCAGCATTTT. The encoded protein is CASSLWRTGNQPQHF. Drawing the rest from reference TRBV7-2 and TRBJ1-5, the complete variable domain is GAGVSQSPSNKVTEKGKDVELRCDPISGHTALYWYRQSLGQGLEFLIYFQGNSAPDKSGLPSDRFSAERTGGSVSTLTIQRTQQEDSAVYLCASSLWRTGNQPQHFGDGTRLSIL.

This chain connects TRBV7-2 to TRBJ2-1; 16 bases match TRBD2. This CDR3 has 19 amino acids. V lost 2 bases and J lost 2; bases outside the gene matches: 6. Germline CDR1 SGHTA, CDR2 FQGNSA. The CDR3 sequence is CASSLQGLAGGRTYNEQFF. The CDR3 DNA sequence: TGTGCCAGCAGCTTACAGGGACTAGCGGGGGGGCGTACCTACAATGAGCAGTTCTTC.